Listed here are 13 T cell receptor beta chains from one sample, sequenced in a study of beta chain features in type 1 diabetes. Since all of the isolated RNA was reverse transcribed, expressed TCRB transcripts were what got sequenced. Clones were sequenced by immunoSEQ multiplex PCR, and TCRdb holds only the in-frame ones, with some missing. The sample lists roughly 150,000 clones; around 10% were seen once. Sequencing was carried out using central memory CD4+ T cells from blood. These receptors all stem from a man between 18 and 35 years old in good health.

V usage is TRBV18 and J usage is TRBJ1-4, with D possibly TRBD1 on 5 matching bases. Trimming shortened V by 3 bases and J by 11 bases, and 16 bases separated the two germline ends. The V gene's germline CDR1 is KGHSH and CDR2 LQKENI. This CDR3 is 14 amino acids long. The CDR3 bases are TGTGCCAGCTCACCCGGGACCCAGCGAGGGAAACTGTTTTTT. Amino acid sequence: CASSPGTQRGKLFF.

This clone has at least ten counts. This sequence joins TRBV9 and TRBJ2-4, with D possibly TRBD2 on 6 matching bases. CDR1 and CDR2 (germline): SGDLS, YYNGEE. CDR3 length equals 14 residues. V was trimmed by 3 bases and J by 7 bases, leaving 14 bases between them. CDR3 loop: CASSARASDNIQYF. The CDR3 DNA reads as TGTGCCAGCAGCGCCAGGGCTAGCGATAACATTCAGTACTTC.

This chain joins TRBV4-3 and TRBJ2-5; 8 bases match TRBD2. CDR1 is LGHNA and CDR2 is YSLEER in the germline V gene. This CDR3 contains 15 residues. V lost 0 bases, J lost 7 bases, and 7 bases stayed unmatched. This CDR3 is CASSQDLARGATQYF. DNA of the CDR3: TGCGCCAGCAGCCAAGATTTGGCGCGGGGGGCGACCCAGTACTTC.

The V gene is TRBV9, the J gene TRBJ2-2, with unresolved D. Per germline, CDR1 SGDLS and CDR2 YYNGEE. Trimming took 0 bases from V and 1 from J, leaving 7 bases between them. The CDR3 spans 15 residues. The CDR3 bases are TGTGCCAGCAGCGTAGGTGGGATGAACACCGGGGAGCTGTTTTTT. Residues: CASSVGGMNTGELFF. The variable domain in full, completed from reference TRBV9 and TRBJ2-2, reads DSGVTQTPKHLITATGQRVTLRCSPRSGDLSVYWYQQSLDQGLQFLIQYYNGEERAKGNILERFSAQQFPDLHSELNLSSLELGDSALYFCASSVGGMNTGELFFGEGSRLTVL.

Worth noting for this clone: A read error may produce the germline difference seen at one junction end. The V and J genes are TRBV14 and TRBJ1-1; 8 nucleotides agree with TRBD1. Germline V CDR1 and CDR2: SGHDN, FVKESK. There are 13 residues in the CDR3. In DNA, the CDR3 is TGTGCCATCAGCCTAGACAGGGGCACTGAAGCTTTCTTT. Translated: CAISLDRGTEAFF.

V and J are TRBV7-9 and TRBJ1-1, with 9 nucleotides matching TRBD1. The J segment lost 4 bases and the V segment lost 5 bases, leaving 5 bases of the junction unmatched. The CDR3 contains 14 residues. Germline assignment: CDR1 SEHNR and CDR2 FQNEAQ (reference sequence). CDR3 in amino acids: CASSQQGAGTEAFF. Written as DNA, the CDR3 is TGTGCCAGCAGCCAACAGGGGGCCGGCACTGAAGCTTTCTTT.

The chain recombines TRBV7-6 with TRBJ2-1, with D tentatively TRBD1 or TRBD2 (6 bases each). The ends were cut back, 0 bases at V and 10 bases at J, with 10 bases in the middle. CDR1 SGHVS and CDR2 FNYEAQ come from the germline V gene. The CDR3 is 13 residues long. This chain's CDR3 is CASSLAIGGEQFF. In DNA form, the CDR3 reads TGTGCCAGCAGCTTAGCGATAGGGGGGGAGCAGTTCTTC.

The chain recombines TRBV10-3 with TRBJ2-7, with a tentative D call TRBD1 (6 bases). This CDR3 region has 11 residues. Germline CDR1 and CDR2: ENHRY and SYGVKD. Trimming removed 7 bases from V and 4 bases from J, with 8 bases in between. The CDR3 sequence is CAITRGYEQYF. The DNA of the CDR3 is TGTGCCATCACGAGGGGGTACGAGCAGTACTTC.

V usage is TRBV30 and J usage is TRBJ2-6; 8 nucleotides match TRBD1. The germline CDR1 and CDR2 sequences are GTSNPN and SVGIG (reference sequence). The CDR3 is 15 residues long. V lost 6 bases and J lost 3; bases outside the gene matches: 7. CDR3 coding DNA: TGTGCCTGTAAGTCGACAGGGGATGGGGCCAACGTCCTGACTTTC. Translating it yields CACKSTGDGANVLTF.

The chain carries TRBV5-6 and TRBJ1-1, with D uncertain. Germline-derived CDR1 and CDR2 are SGHDT and YYEEEE. The CDR3 loop spans 14 amino acids. Trimming stripped 2 bases from V and 2 bases from J, with 10 bases between. CDR3 sequence: CASSFVGLNTEAFF. CDR3 in DNA: TGTGCCAGCAGCTTTGTCGGTCTTAACACTGAAGCTTTCTTT.

This clone appeared a few times. The CDR3: CASSLLPGTSGRGNEQFF. The DNA of the CDR3 is TGTGCCAGCAGCTTACTCCCCGGGACTAGCGGGAGGGGCAATGAGCAGTTCTTC. The chain links TRBV7-2 to TRBJ2-1, with 16 bases that match TRBD2. The V gene end was trimmed by 2 bases and the J gene end by 6 bases; junction bases not matched to a gene: 7. CDR3 length equals 18 residues. Germline lookup yields CDR1 SGHTA and CDR2 FQGNSA.

This clone was detected many times. The V and J genes are TRBV6-6 and TRBJ2-5, with 11 bases aligning to TRBD2. This CDR3 has 13 amino acids. Germline CDR1 is MNHNY and CDR2 is SVGAGI (reference sequence). The junction had 6 bases not matched to a gene; V was cut back by 11 bases and J by 4 bases. This CDR3 is CAGSLAGGETQYF. As DNA, the CDR3 is TGTGCCGGTAGTCTAGCGGGAGGAGAGACCCAGTACTTC.

This clone turned up a few times. The CDR3 DNA is TGCAGCGTTGAATACTCTGTGGGTCAGTTCTTC. Protein: CSVEYSVGQFF. The chain carries TRBV29-1 and TRBJ2-1; D unresolved. In germline, CDR1 is SQVTM, CDR2 ANQGSEA. CDR3 length: 11 amino acids. V lost 2 bases, J lost 13 bases, and 12 bases lay in between.